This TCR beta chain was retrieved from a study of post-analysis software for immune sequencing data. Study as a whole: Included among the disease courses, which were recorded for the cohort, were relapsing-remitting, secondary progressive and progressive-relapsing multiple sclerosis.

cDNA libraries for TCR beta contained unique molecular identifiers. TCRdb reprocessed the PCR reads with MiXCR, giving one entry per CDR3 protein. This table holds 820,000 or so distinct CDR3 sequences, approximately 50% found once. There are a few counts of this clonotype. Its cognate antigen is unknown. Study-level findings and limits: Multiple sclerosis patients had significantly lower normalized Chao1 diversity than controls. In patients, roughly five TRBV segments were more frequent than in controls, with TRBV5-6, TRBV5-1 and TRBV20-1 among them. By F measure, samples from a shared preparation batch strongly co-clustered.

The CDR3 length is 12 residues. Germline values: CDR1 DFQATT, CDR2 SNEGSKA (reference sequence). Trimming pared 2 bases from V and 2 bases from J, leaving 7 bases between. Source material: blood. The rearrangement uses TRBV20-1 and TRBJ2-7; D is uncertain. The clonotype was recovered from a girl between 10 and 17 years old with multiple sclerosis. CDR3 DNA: TGCAGTGCTAGACCCCATACCTACGAGCAGTACTTC. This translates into CSARPHTYEQYF.